These 23 T cell receptor beta chains were sequenced from one sample in a study of blood T cell repertoires in COVID-19. The repertoire was sequenced with immunoSEQ multiplex PCR; TCRdb's copy has only in-frame clones and lacks some. The repertoire holds 70,000 to 95,000 clones, 91% seen once, with just over 2.5% in the top ten. The sequencing sample was made of peripheral blood. Source of these receptors: a man aged 45-60 years with COVID-19, enrolled during active disease.

The chain uses TRBV7-8 and TRBJ1-1; 9 bases line up with TRBD1. The CDR3 contains 18 residues. The V segment lost 0 bases and the J segment 3 bases; nucleotides outside the gene matches: 11. Germline loops: CDR1 SGHVS, CDR2 FQNEAQ. DNA of the CDR3: TGTGCCAGCAGCTTAGCCCAGGGGGGGGGACAGGGTCACACTGAAGCTTTCTTT. This translates into CASSLAQGGGQGHTEAFF. The variable domain in full, with the rest retrieved from reference TRBV7-8 and TRBJ1-1, is GAGVSQSPRYKVAKRGQDVALRCDPISGHVSLFWYQQALGQGPEFLTYFQNEAQLDKSGLPSDRFFAERPEGSVSTLKIQRTQQEDSAVYLCASSLAQGGGQGHTEAFFGQGTRLTVV.

The chain combines TRBV10-1 with TRBJ2-1, with 7 bases matching TRBD2. V gave up 8 bases and J gave up 6 bases; unmatched junction bases: 4. The CDR3 is 12 amino acids. Germline V gene sequence: CDR1 WNHNN, CDR2 SYGVQD (reference sequence). CDR3 sequence: CASGAGVNEQFF. The CDR3 DNA sequence: TGCGCCAGCGGGGCGGGAGTCAATGAGCAGTTCTTC.

The chain combines TRBV27 with TRBJ2-1, with 12 bases matching TRBD2. Trimming removed 4 bases from V and 2 bases from J; junction bases left unmatched: 12. The CDR3 loop spans 19 amino acids. Germline assignment: CDR1 MNHEY and CDR2 SMNVEV (reference sequence). The CDR3 nucleotides read TGTGCCAGCAGTTCAACACCCCCTAGCGGGAGGGCCACCTACAATGAGCAGTTCTTC. Residues: CASSSTPPSGRATYNEQFF.

The CDR3 DNA sequence: TGTGCCAGCAGGAACAGCTACGAGCAGTACTTC. It yields the protein CASRNSYEQYF. The gene calls are TRBV6-5 and TRBJ2-7, with D unresolved. This CDR3 comprises 11 residues. Germline CDR1 is MNHEY and CDR2 is SVGAGI. V was pared by 6 bases and J by 3 bases, with 6 bases between.

The chain couples TRBV3-1 (or the pseudogene TRBV3-2) to TRBJ2-2; 9 bases are a match to TRBD1. Germline assignment: CDR1 LGHDT and CDR2 YNNKEL (reference sequence). V shed 7 bases, J shed 1 base, and the junction held 4 bases outside the gene matches. CDR3 size: 15 residues. This CDR3 is CASTPDRGNTGELFF. The CDR3 DNA reads as TGTGCCAGCACCCCGGACAGGGGGAACACCGGGGAGCTGTTTTTT.

The rearrangement uses TRBV18 and TRBJ2-1; 12 nucleotides line up with TRBD2. CDR3 length: 16 amino acids. The V segment lost 0 bases and the J segment 7 bases; nucleotides outside the gene matches: 4. Germline V gene sequence: CDR1 KGHSH, CDR2 LQKENI. The CDR3 loop is CASSPPSSGRGNEQFF. CDR3 nucleotide sequence: TGTGCCAGCTCACCACCCTCTAGCGGGAGGGGAAATGAGCAGTTCTTC.

The J gene is TRBJ2-1, the V gene TRBV7-8; D might be TRBD2 (6 bases). This CDR3 has 16 amino acids. The germline gives CDR1 SGHVS, CDR2 FQNEAQ. Trimming pared 4 bases from V and 3 bases from J, leaving 16 bases between. Here the CDR3 reads CASSSRRDSLYNEQFF. In DNA form, the CDR3 reads TGTGCCAGCAGCTCCCGCCGGGACTCACTCTACAATGAGCAGTTCTTC.

This chain uses TRBV12-3 or TRBV12-4 with TRBJ2-5; possibly TRBD2 for D (5 bases). The CDR3 is 13 amino acids. The V gene lost 5 bases and the J gene lost 1 base, with 8 bases spanning the gap. This chain's CDR3 is CASSNGLQETQYF. CDR3 in DNA: TGTGCCAGCAGTAACGGACTCCAAGAGACCCAGTACTTC.

This sequence joins TRBV5-1 and TRBJ1-6, with 10 positions matching TRBD1. The germline gives CDR1 SGHRS, CDR2 YFSETQ. CDR3 length: 17 residues. The V gene end was trimmed by 4 bases and the J gene end by 8 bases; junction bases not matched to a gene: 12. CDR3 loop: CASSVGSSGTGDSPLHF. The CDR3 DNA is TGCGCCAGCAGCGTAGGATCTTCCGGGACAGGGGATTCACCCCTCCACTTT.

This clone was detected once. The chain combines TRBV7-9 with TRBJ2-1, with 11 bases that match TRBD2. This CDR3 is 17 amino acids long. V lost 1 base, J lost 9 bases, and 11 bases stayed unmatched. Per the germline V gene, CDR1 is SEHNR and CDR2 is FQNEAQ (reference sequence). The CDR3 DNA reads as TGTGCCAGCAGCTTAGGTCGGGGACTAGCGGTCGGTATTGAGCAGTTCTTC. The encoded protein is CASSLGRGLAVGIEQFF.

The V gene is TRBV9, the J gene TRBJ1-1; the D gene is possibly TRBD1 (5 bases). Germline V gene data show CDR1 as SGDLS and CDR2 as YYNGEE. This CDR3 spans 14 amino acids. V lost 0 bases and J 4 bases, leaving 10 bases between the germline ends. The chain's CDR3 is CASSVGTRATEAFF. In DNA form, the CDR3 reads TGTGCCAGCAGCGTAGGGACAAGAGCCACTGAAGCTTTCTTT.

This rearrangement joins TRBV6-5 to TRBJ2-1; D ambiguous. V lost 4 bases, J lost 5 bases, and 9 bases lay in between. Germline CDR1 reads MNHEY; CDR2 reads SVGAGI. The CDR3 is 13 residues long. The CDR3 sequence: CASSWSVNNEQFF. DNA for the CDR3: TGTGCCAGCAGTTGGTCAGTCAACAATGAGCAGTTCTTC.

This sequence joins TRBV6-7 and TRBJ2-1; 13 positions agree with TRBD2. TRBV6-7 is flagged as an ORF with uncertain function. Trimming took 4 bases from V and 6 from J; bases not matched to a gene: 3. The CDR3 consists of 15 residues. The CDR3 nucleotides are TGTGCCAGCAGTTCCGGACTAGCGGGAGTCAATGAGCAGTTCTTC. The encoded protein is CASSSGLAGVNEQFF.

The rearrangement joins TRBV28 to TRBJ2-2; D remains unclear. The germline V gene encodes CDR1 MDHEN and CDR2 SYDVKM. Trimming cost V 2 bases and J 10 bases, with 11 bases left between them. The CDR3 has 13 amino acids. The CDR3 loop is CASSLGQRVELFF. The CDR3 DNA reads as TGTGCCAGCAGTTTAGGTCAGCGTGTGGAGCTGTTTTTT.

About this clone: Compared with germline, one end of the junction differs, possibly owing to a read error. The chain couples TRBV7-7 to TRBJ2-5, with 11 bases lining up with TRBD1. CDR3 size: 15 residues. Germline loops: CDR1 SSHAT, CDR2 FNYEAQ (reference sequence). DNA of the CDR3: TGTGCTAGCAGCTTAGGCGGGACAGGGGGTCAGACCCAGTACTTC. This gives the protein CASSLGGTGGQTQYF.

The gene calls are TRBV5-1 and TRBJ1-4; 7 bases are shared with TRBD1. Germline assignment: CDR1 SGHRS and CDR2 YFSETQ. CDR3 size: 16 residues. V lost 0 bases and J lost 7; bases outside the gene matches: 9. DNA for the CDR3: TGCGCCAGCAGCTTGGATGCCCAAGGGGGCACTGAAAAACTGTTTTTT. This encodes CASSLDAQGGTEKLFF.

This clone was detected only once. The chain employs TRBV7-3 and TRBJ2-3; 8 bases are shared with TRBD2. The CDR3 has 15 amino acids. Looked up from germline, CDR1 is SGHTA and CDR2 is FQGTGA. Germline trimming cut 0 bases from V and 2 bases from J; bases unmatched to any gene: 1. The CDR3 protein is CASSLTSGDTDTQYF. The CDR3 bases are TGTGCCAGCAGCTTAACTAGCGGGGACACAGATACGCAGTATTTT.

This clone was seen a single time. The chain uses TRBV6-5 and TRBJ2-7; 8 positions match TRBD1. The CDR3 is 13 amino acids. With V trimmed by 6 bases and J by 1 base, 2 bases remained unmatched. CDR1 is MNHEY, CDR2 SVGAGI, per germline. This CDR3 is CASRRQGSYEQYF. CDR3 in DNA: TGTGCCAGCAGACGACAGGGGTCCTACGAGCAGTACTTC.

The chain has TRBV11-2 and TRBJ2-1, with 9 bases that match TRBD1. Germline V gene lookup returns CDR1 SGHAT and CDR2 FQNNGV. The CDR3 consists of 18 residues. After removal of 1 base from V and 0 bases from J, the junction contained 7 bases not matched to a gene. This CDR3 reads CASSLAPTGGNSYNEQFF. The CDR3 DNA is TGTGCCAGCAGCTTAGCCCCGACAGGGGGGAACTCCTACAATGAGCAGTTCTTC.

The chain is built from TRBV28 and TRBJ1-1; 7 bases match TRBD1. Germline V gene data show CDR1 as MDHEN and CDR2 as SYDVKM. Trimming took 6 bases from V and 4 from J; bases not matched to a gene: 5. The CDR3 contains 13 residues. CDR3 in amino acids: CASRLTGITEAFF. CDR3 bases: TGTGCCAGCAGACTGACAGGGATCACTGAAGCTTTCTTT.

The count of this clone is one. This chain joins TRBV28 and TRBJ2-7, with 7 bases fitting TRBD2. CDR1 and CDR2 (germline): MDHEN, SYDVKM. The CDR3 contains 17 residues. Losses at the gene ends were 2 bases for V and 0 bases for J; bases not matched to a gene: 10. The CDR3 DNA follows: TGTGCCAGCAGTTTACCCCTCCTAGCGGAGCTCTCCTACGAGCAGTACTTC. This translates into CASSLPLLAELSYEQYF.

This clone showed up just once. The genes are TRBV18 and TRBJ2-7, with a possible D match to TRBD2 (7 bases). Germline CDR1 KGHSH, CDR2 LQKENI. The V end lost 5 bases, the J end lost 6 bases, and 11 bases lay between the germline ends. CDR3 length equals 12 residues. Here the CDR3 reads CASSTRGGEQYF. In nucleotides, the CDR3 is TGTGCCAGCTCAACGAGGGGGGGCGAGCAGTACTTC.

CDR3 nucleotide sequence: TGCGCCAGCAGCTTGGCCCCCGGGGTTGATGGCTACACCTTC. It specifies CASSLAPGVDGYTF. The genes are TRBV5-1 and TRBJ1-2; D remains unclear. Trimming stripped 0 bases from V and 6 bases from J, with 12 bases between. The germline V gene encodes CDR1 SGHRS and CDR2 YFSETQ. The CDR3 is made up of 14 amino acids.